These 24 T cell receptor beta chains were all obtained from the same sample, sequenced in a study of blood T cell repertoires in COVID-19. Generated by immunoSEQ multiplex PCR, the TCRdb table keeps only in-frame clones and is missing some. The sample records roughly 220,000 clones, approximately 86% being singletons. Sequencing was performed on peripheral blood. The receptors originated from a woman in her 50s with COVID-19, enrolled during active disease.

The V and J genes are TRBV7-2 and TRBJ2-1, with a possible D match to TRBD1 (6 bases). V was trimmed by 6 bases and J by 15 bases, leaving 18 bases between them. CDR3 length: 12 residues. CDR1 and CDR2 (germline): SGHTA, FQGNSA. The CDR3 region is CASSPTSGARFF. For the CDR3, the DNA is TGTGCCAGCAGTCCGACCTCAGGGGCTAGGTTCTTC.

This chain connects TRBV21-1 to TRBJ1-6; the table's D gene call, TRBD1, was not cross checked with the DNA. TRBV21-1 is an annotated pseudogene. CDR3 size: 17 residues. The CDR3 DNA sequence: TGTGCCAGCAGCAAAGAAATTGGGGACAGTGGTCATTCACCCCTCCACTTT. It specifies CASSKEIGDSGHSPLHF.

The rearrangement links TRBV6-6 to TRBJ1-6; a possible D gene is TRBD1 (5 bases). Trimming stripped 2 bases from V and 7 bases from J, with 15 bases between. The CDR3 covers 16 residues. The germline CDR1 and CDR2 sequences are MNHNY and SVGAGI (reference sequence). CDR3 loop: CASSYGRGGTNSPLHF. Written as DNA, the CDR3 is TGTGCCAGCAGTTACGGGAGGGGAGGTACGAATTCACCCCTCCACTTT.

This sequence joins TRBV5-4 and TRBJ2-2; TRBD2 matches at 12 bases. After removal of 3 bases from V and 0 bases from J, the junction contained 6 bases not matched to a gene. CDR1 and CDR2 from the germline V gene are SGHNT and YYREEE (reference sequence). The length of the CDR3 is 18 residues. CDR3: CASSSLLAGGPNTGELFF. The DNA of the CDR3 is TGTGCCAGCAGCTCCTTACTAGCGGGGGGCCCGAACACCGGGGAGCTGTTTTTT. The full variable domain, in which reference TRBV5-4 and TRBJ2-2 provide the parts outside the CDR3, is ETGVTQSPTHLIKTRGQQVTLRCSSQSGHNTVSWYQQALGQGPQFIFQYYREEENGRGNFPPRFSGLQFPNYSSELNVNALELDDSALYLCASSSLLAGGPNTGELFFGEGSRLTVL.

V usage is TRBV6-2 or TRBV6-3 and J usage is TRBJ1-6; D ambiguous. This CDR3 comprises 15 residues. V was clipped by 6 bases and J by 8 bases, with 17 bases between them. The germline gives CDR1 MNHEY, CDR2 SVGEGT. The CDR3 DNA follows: TGTGCCAGCAGCCGACTAAGGACCGTCGATTCACCCCTCCACTTT. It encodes CASSRLRTVDSPLHF.

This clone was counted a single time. The CDR3 loop is CASSLGGGWEQYF. The CDR3, as DNA: TGTGCCAGCAGCTTAGGGGGGGGTTGGGAGCAGTACTTC. The chain employs TRBV7-8 and TRBJ2-7; 7 bases align to TRBD2. The CDR3 is 13 residues long. Germline lookup yields CDR1 SGHVS and CDR2 FQNEAQ. Losses at the gene ends were 1 base for V and 7 bases for J; bases not matched to a gene: 4.

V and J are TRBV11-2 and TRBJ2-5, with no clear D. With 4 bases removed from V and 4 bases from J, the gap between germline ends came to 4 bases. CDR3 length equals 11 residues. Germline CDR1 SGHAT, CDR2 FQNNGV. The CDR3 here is CASSSGETQYF. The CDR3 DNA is TGTGCCAGCAGCTCCGGAGAGACCCAGTACTTC.

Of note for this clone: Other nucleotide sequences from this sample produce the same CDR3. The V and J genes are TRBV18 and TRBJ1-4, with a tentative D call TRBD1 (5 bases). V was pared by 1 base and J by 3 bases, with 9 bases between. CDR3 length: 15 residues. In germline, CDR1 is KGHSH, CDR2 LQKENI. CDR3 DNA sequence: TGTGCCAGCTCACCACGCCAGGGTCCTAATGAAAAACTGTTTTTT. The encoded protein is CASSPRQGPNEKLFF.

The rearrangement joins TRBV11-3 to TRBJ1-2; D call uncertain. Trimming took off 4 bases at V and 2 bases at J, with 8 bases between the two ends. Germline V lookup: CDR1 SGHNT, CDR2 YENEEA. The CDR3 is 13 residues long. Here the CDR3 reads CASSSQPNYGYTF. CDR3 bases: TGTGCCAGCAGCTCACAGCCCAACTATGGCTACACCTTC.

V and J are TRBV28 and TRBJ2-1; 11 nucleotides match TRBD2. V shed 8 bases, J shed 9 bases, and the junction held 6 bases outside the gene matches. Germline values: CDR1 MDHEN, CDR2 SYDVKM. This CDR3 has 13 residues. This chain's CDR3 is CASLAGGRSEQFF. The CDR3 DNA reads TGTGCCAGCCTAGCGGGGGGACGGAGTGAGCAGTTCTTC.

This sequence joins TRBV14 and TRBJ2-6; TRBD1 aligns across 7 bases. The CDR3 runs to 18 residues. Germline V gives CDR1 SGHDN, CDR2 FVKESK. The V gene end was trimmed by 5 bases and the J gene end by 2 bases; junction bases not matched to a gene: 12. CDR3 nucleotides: TGTGCCAGCAGCTCCCTAACAGGGGTTGGGGCTGGGGCCAACGTCCTGACTTTC. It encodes CASSSLTGVGAGANVLTF.

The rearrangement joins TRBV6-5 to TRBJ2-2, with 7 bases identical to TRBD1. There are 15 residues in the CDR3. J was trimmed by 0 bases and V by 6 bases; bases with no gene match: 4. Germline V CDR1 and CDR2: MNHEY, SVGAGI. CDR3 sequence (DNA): TGTGCCAGCAGCCAAGACAGGGCGAACACCGGGGAGCTGTTTTTT. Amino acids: CASSQDRANTGELFF.

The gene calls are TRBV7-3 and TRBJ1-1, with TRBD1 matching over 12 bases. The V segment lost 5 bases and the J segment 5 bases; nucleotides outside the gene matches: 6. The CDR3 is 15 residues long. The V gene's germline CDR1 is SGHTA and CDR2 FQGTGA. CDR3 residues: CASSPGQGAWTEAFF. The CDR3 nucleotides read TGTGCCAGCAGCCCGGGACAGGGGGCTTGGACTGAAGCTTTCTTT.

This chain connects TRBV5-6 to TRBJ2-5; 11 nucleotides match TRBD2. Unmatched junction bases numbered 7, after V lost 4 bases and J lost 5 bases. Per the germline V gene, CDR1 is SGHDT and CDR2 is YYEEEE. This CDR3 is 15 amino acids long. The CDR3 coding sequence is TGTGCCAGCAGCCCACTAGCGGGGGCCAGGGAGACCCAGTACTTC. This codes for CASSPLAGARETQYF.

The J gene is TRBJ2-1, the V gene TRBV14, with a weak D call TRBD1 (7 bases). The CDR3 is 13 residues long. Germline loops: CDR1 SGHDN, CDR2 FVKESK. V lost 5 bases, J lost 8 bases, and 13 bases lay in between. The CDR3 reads CASSESRGDEQFF. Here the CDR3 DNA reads TGTGCCAGCAGCGAGAGCAGGGGGGATGAGCAGTTCTTC.

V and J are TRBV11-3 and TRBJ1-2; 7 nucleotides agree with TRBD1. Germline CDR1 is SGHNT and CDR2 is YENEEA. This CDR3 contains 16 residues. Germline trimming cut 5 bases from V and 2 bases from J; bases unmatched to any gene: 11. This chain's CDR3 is CASSLPSTGRNYGYTF. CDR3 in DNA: TGTGCCAGCAGCCTACCGTCGACAGGGCGGAACTATGGCTACACCTTC.

CDR3 region: CASSLQGARNTEAFF. In nucleotides, the CDR3 is TGTGCCAGCAGTTTACAGGGGGCGCGGAACACTGAAGCTTTCTTT. V gene TRBV28 combines with J gene TRBJ1-1, with 8 bases fitting TRBD1. This CDR3 spans 15 amino acids. Germline-derived CDR1 and CDR2 are MDHEN and SYDVKM. V dropped 2 bases and J dropped 1; count of bases not matched to a gene: 3.

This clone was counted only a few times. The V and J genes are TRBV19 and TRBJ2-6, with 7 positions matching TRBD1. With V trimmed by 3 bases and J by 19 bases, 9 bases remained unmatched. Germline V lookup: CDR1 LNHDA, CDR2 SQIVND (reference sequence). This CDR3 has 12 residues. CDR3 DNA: TGTGCCAGTAGTATTCCCGGGACAGTTGGTACTTTC. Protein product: CASSIPGTVGTF.

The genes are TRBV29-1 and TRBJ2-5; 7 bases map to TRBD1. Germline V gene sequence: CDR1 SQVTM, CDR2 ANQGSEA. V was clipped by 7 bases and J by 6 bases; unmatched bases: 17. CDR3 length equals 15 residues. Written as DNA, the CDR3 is TGCAGCGGGGTCCAGGGGGAACTGGGTTCGAAGACCCAGTACTTC. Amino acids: CSGVQGELGSKTQYF.

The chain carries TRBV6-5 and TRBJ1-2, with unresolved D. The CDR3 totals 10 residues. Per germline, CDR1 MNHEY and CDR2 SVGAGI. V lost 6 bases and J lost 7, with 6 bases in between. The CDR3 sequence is CASSFGGYTF. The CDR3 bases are TGTGCCAGCAGCTTCGGTGGCTACACCTTC.

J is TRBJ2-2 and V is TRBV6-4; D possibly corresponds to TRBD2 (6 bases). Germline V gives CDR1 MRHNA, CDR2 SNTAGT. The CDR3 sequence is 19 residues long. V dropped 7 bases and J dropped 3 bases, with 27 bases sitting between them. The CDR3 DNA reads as TGTGCCAGCAAGAACCTCGGGACTGGCGGACCCCTAGACACCGGGGAGCTGTTTTTT. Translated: CASKNLGTGGPLDTGELFF.

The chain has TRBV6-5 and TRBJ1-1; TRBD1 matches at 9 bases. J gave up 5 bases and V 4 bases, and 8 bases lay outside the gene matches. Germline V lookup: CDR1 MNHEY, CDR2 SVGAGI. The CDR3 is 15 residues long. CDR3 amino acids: CASSSSDRGGTEAFF. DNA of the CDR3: TGTGCCAGCAGTTCTTCCGACAGGGGGGGAACTGAAGCTTTCTTT.

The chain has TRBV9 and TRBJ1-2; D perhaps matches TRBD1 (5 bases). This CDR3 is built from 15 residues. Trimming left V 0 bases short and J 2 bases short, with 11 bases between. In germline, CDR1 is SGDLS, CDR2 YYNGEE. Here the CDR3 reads CASSVGHPGNYGYTF. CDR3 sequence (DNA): TGTGCCAGCAGCGTAGGCCACCCAGGGAACTATGGCTACACCTTC.

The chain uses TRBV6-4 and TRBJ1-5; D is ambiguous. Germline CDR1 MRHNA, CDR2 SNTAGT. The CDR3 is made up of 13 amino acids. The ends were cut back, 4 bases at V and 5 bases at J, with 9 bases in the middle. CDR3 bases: TGTGCCAGCAGTGCAGGAGGGCATCAGCCCCAGCATTTT. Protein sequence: CASSAGGHQPQHF.